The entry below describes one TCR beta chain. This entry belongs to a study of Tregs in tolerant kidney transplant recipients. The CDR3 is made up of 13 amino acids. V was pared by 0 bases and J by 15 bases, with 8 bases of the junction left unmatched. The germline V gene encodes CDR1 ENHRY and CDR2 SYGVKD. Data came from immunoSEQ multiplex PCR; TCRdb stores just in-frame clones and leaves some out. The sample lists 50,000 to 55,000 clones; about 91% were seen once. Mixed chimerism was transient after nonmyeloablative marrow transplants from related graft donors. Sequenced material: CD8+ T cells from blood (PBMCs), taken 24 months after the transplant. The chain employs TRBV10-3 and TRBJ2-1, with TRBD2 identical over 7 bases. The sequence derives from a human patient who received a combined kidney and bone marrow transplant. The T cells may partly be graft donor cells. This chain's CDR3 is CAISESLAPDVFF. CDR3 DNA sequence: TGTGCCATCAGTGAGTCACTAGCGCCAGACGTGTTCTTC.